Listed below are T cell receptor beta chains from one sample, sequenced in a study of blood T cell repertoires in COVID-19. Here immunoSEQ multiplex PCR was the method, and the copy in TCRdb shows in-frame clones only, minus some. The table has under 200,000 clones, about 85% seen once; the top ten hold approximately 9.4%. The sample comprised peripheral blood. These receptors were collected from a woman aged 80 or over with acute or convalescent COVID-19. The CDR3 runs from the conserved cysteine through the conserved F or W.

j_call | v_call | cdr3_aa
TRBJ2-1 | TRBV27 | CASSFQQDNEQFF
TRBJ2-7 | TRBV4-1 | CASSQGRASGDYEQYF
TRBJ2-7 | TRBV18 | CASSLTKDVAYYEQYF
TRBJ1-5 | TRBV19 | CASTDQGQPQHF
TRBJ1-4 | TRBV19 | CASSIGGQLNEKLFF
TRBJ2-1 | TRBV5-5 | CASSSIHDDRERGQFF
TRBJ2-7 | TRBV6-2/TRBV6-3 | CASSDGAAGDYEQYF
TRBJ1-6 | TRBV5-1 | CASSPGQGVGSPLHF
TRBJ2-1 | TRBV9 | CASSPRAGGADNEQFF
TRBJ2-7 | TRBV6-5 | CASKSGAWGEQYF
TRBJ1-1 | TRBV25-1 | CASSEPGQGTRRKAFF
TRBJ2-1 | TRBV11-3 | CASSFGRGTSGGTGQFF
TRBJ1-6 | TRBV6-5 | CASSYSRSSYNSPLHF
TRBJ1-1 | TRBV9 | CASSFAGDATEAFF
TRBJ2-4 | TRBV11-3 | CASSLSSSRGNENIQYF
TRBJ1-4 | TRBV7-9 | CASSLIRGRDAEKLFF
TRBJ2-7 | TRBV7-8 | CATRGGYEQYF
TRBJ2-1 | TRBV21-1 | CASSFQRGEQFF
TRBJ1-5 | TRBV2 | CASSGGLNQPQHF
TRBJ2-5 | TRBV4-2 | CASSQGGSGETQYF
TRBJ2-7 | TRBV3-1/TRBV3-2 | CASSQERDRGSEQYF
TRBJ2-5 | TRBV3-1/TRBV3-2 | CASRGGVRGETQYF
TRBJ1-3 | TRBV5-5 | CASSLLGQGASGNTIYF
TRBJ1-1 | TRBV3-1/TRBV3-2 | CASSQGTGREAFF
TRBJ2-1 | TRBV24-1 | CATSDPGRGEQFF
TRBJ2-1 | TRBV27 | CASSSPGQGVSHEQFF
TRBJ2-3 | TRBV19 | CASRTSGREDDTQYF
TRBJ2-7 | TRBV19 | CASSIAAGSYEQYF
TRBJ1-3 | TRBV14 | CASSQEFTGGFSSGNTIYF
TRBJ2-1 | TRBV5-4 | CASTPETGPYNEQFF
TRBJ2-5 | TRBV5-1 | CASSLGQIQETQYF
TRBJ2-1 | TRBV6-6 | CASSLRAGRYNEQFF
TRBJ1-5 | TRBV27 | CASSLGGFQPQHF
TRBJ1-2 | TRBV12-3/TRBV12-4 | CASSGGGPSEGF
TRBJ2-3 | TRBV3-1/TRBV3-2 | CASSQYLAGGPHTQYF
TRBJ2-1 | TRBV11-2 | CASSYLAGMPNEQFF
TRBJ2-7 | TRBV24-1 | CATRYRGFAHEQYF
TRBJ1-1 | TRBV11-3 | CASSLGGGGGTEAFF
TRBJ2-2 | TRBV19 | CASRDGTGEHGELFF
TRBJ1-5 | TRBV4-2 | CASSQEGDRGQPQHF
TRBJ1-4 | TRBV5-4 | CASSAQGSHEKLFF
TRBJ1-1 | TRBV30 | CAWSSGQANTEAFF
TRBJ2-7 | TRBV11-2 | CASSLGPGQGSYEQYF
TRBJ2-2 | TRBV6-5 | CASSTGGELFF
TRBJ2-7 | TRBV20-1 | CSASESSYEQYF
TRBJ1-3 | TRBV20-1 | CSASAAVNSGNTIYF
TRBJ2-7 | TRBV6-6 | CASSSGMLNLYEQYF
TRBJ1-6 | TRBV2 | CASRGDSYNSPLHF